Each of the 10 T cell receptor beta chains below was sequenced from the same sample in a study of OX40 agonist ivuxolimab in advanced cancers. Clones were sequenced by immunoSEQ multiplex PCR, and TCRdb holds only the in-frame ones, with some missing. This sample has 85,000 to 100,000 clones, with around 85% found just once. The source material was CD4+ or CD8+ T cells sorted from blood, sampled in a trial of the OX40 agonist ivuxolimab. These receptors were obtained from an adult with an advanced solid tumor such as melanoma, head and neck, liver or kidney cancer.

The V and J genes are TRBV11-2 and TRBJ2-1; D gene uncertain. V gave up 1 base and J gave up 5 bases, with 18 bases separating them. CDR3 length: 17 amino acids. Per germline, CDR1 SGHAT and CDR2 FQNNGV. The CDR3 DNA is TGTGCCAGCAGCTTAGGCAACAACGGGCGCATCAACAATGAGCAGTTCTTC. This codes for CASSLGNNGRINNEQFF.

V gene TRBV6-5 combines with J gene TRBJ1-3; D is unresolved. CDR1 MNHEY and CDR2 SVGAGI come from the germline V gene. Between the trimmed V and J ends, which lost 6 bases and 4 bases, there was a span of 10 bases. The CDR3 has 13 residues. The CDR3 DNA reads TGTGCCAGCAGGGCCTCTTCAGGAAACACCATATATTTT. This codes for CASRASSGNTIYF.

This sequence joins TRBV9 and TRBJ2-5; the match to TRBD2 covers 13 bases. The length of the CDR3 is 17 residues. V lost 4 bases, J lost 2 bases, and 8 bases stayed unmatched. Germline V lookup: CDR1 SGDLS, CDR2 YYNGEE. The CDR3 region has the DNA TGTGCCAGCAGCCCACGAGGACTAGCGGGGGCTCAAGAGACCCAGTACTTC. This encodes CASSPRGLAGAQETQYF. Together with reference TRBV9 and TRBJ2-5, the CDR3 gives the full variable domain: DSGVTQTPKHLITATGQRVTLRCSPRSGDLSVYWYQQSLDQGLQFLIQYYNGEERAKGNILERFSAQQFPDLHSELNLSSLELGDSALYFCASSPRGLAGAQETQYFGPGTRLLVL.

The chain combines TRBV2 with TRBJ2-7; D perhaps matches TRBD1 (5 bases). Germline lookup yields CDR1 SNHLY and CDR2 FYNNEI. V was pared by 2 bases and J by 3 bases, with 14 bases between. The CDR3 is made up of 15 amino acids. CDR3 loop: CASSERWGRGYEQYF. CDR3 coding DNA: TGTGCCAGCAGTGAAAGATGGGGAAGGGGCTACGAGCAGTACTTC.

The chain couples TRBV11-3 to TRBJ2-2; 8 bases are a match to TRBD2. Trimming removed 5 bases from V and 0 bases from J; junction bases left unmatched: 5. Looked up from germline, CDR1 is SGHNT and CDR2 is YENEEA. The length of the CDR3 is 16 residues. Here the CDR3 reads CASSPQAGANTGELFF. DNA of the CDR3: TGTGCCAGCAGCCCCCAAGCGGGAGCGAACACCGGGGAGCTGTTTTTT.

The chain couples TRBV11-3 to TRBJ2-7, with D tentatively TRBD2 (7 bases). Germline lookup yields CDR1 SGHNT and CDR2 YENEEA. CDR3 size: 15 residues. Trimming removed 5 bases from V and 0 bases from J, with 14 bases in between. The CDR3 region is CASSGPRGASYEQYF. The CDR3 DNA sequence: TGTGCCAGCAGCGGGCCCCGGGGGGCCTCCTACGAGCAGTACTTC.

This sequence joins TRBV18 and TRBJ2-1; 7 bases are shared with TRBD1. Per the germline V gene, CDR1 is KGHSH and CDR2 is LQKENI. V trimming: 0 bases; J trimming: 7 bases; junction bases outside the gene matches: 6. This CDR3 contains 15 residues. The CDR3 region has the DNA TGTGCCAGCTCACCACCCGAAGGGGGCGGGAATGAGCAGTTCTTC. Translated, it gives CASSPPEGGGNEQFF.

The chain links TRBV5-6 to TRBJ2-2; no reliable D call. Germline V gene data show CDR1 as SGHDT and CDR2 as YYEEEE. V was clipped by 1 base and J by 3 bases, with 7 bases between them. This CDR3 region has 14 residues. The CDR3 loop is CASSLFTYTGELFF. In DNA, the CDR3 is TGTGCCAGCAGCTTGTTTACTTACACCGGGGAGCTGTTTTTT.

The chain links TRBV5-6 to TRBJ2-7, with 9 bases identical to TRBD1. There are 14 residues in the CDR3. With 4 bases clipped from V and 2 bases from J, the junction kept 4 bases outside the gene matches. Germline CDR1 reads SGHDT; CDR2 reads YYEEEE. CDR3 DNA sequence: TGTGCCAGCAGCCGAGGACAGGGGCCCTACGAGCAGTACTTC. This encodes CASSRGQGPYEQYF.

This clone appeared a single time. The chain has TRBV7-9 and TRBJ1-1, with a tentative D call TRBD1 (5 bases). V shed 5 bases and J shed 7 bases, with 14 bases lying between them. The CDR3 is 13 residues long. CDR1 is SEHNR, CDR2 FQNEAQ, per germline (reference sequence). The DNA of the CDR3 is TGTGCCAGCAGCATTCCAGGGCTGGGTGAAGCTTTCTTT. Translating gives CASSIPGLGEAFF.